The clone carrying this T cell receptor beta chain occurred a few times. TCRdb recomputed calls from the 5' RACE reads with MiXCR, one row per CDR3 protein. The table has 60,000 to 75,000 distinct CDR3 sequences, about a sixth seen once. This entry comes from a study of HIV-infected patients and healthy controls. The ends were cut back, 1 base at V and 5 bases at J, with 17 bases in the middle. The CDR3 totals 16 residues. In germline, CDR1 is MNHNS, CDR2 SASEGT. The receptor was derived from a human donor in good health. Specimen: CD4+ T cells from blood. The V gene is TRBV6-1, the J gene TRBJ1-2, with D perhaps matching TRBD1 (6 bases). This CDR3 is CASSEDGRLRGYGYTF. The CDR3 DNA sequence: TGTGCCAGCAGTGAAGATGGCAGGCTGAGGGGGTATGGCTACACCTTC.